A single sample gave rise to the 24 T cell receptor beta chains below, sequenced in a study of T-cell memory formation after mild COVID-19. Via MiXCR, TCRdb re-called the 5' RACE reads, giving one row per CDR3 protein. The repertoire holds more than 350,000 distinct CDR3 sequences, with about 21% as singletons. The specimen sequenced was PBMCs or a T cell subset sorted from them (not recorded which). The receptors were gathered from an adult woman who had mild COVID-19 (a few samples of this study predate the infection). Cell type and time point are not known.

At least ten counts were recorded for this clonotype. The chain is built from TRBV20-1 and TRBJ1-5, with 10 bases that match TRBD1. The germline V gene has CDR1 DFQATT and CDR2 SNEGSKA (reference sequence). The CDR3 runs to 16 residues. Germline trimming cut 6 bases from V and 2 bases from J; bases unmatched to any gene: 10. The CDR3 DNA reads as TGCAGTGCGAGGGACAGGGGAATTTTCGGCAATCAGCCCCAGCATTTT. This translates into CSARDRGIFGNQPQHF.

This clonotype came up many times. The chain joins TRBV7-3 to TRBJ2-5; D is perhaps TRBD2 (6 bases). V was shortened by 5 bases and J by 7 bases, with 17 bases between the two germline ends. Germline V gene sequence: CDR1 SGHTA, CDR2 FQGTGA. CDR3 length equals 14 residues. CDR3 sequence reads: CASSPGLSAGTQYF. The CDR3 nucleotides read TGTGCCAGCAGCCCGGGACTGTCTGCGGGGACCCAGTACTTC. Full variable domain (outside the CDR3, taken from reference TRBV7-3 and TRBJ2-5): GAGVSQTPSNKVTEKGKYVELRCDPISGHTALYWYRQSLGQGPEFLIYFQGTGAADDSGLPNDRFFAVRPEGSVSTLKIQRTERGDSAVYLCASSPGLSAGTQYFGPGTRLLVL.

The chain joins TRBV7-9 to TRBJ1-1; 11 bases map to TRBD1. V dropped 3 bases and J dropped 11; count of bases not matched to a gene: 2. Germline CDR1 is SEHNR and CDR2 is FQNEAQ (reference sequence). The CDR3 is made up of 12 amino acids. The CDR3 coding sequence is TGTGCCAGCAGCTTCGGACAGGGGGCCGCTTTCTTT. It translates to CASSFGQGAAFF.

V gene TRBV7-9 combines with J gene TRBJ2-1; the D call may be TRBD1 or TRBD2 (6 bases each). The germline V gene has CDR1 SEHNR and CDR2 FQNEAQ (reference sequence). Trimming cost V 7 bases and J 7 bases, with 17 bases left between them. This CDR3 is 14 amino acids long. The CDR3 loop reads CASTSEGERNEQFF. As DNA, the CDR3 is TGTGCCAGCACCTCGGAGGGGGAAAGGAATGAGCAGTTCTTC. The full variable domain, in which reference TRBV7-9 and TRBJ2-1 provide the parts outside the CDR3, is DTGVSQNPRHKITKRGQNVTFRCDPISEHNRLYWYRQTLGQGPEFLTYFQNEAQLEKSRLLSDRFSAERPKGSFSTLEIQRTEQGDSAMYLCASTSEGERNEQFFGPGTRLTVL.

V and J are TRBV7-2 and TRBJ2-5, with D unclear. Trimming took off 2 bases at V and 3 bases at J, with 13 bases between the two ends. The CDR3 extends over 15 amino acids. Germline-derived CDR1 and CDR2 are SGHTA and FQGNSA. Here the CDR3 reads CASSLTWVNKETQYF. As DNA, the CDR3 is TGTGCCAGCAGCTTAACTTGGGTTAATAAAGAGACCCAGTACTTC. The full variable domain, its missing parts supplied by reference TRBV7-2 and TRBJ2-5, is GAGVSQSPSNKVTEKGKDVELRCDPISGHTALYWYRQSLGQGLEFLIYFQGNSAPDKSGLPSDRFSAERTGGSVSTLTIQRTQQEDSAVYLCASSLTWVNKETQYFGPGTRLLVL.

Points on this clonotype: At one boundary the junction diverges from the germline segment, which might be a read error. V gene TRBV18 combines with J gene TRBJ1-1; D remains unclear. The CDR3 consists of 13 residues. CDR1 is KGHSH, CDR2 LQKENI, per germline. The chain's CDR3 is CASSPPVNTQAFF. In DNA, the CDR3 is TGTGCCAGCTCACCACCAGTGAACACTCAAGCTTTCTTT.

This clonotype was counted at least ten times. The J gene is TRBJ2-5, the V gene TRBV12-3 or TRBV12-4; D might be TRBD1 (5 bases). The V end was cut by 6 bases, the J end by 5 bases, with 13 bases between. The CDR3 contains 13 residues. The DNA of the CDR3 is TGTGCCAGCAGCTTGGGGCCAGGGGAGACCCAGTACTTC. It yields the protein CASSLGPGETQYF.

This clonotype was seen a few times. This CDR3 is CASSPGLERATQYF. CDR3 nucleotides: TGTGCCAGCAGTCCGGGACTAGAGCGGGCTACGCAGTATTTT. The chain combines TRBV6-2 or TRBV6-3 with TRBJ2-3, with 8 bases that match TRBD2. The V gene's germline CDR1 is MNHEY and CDR2 SVGEGT. V trimming: 5 bases; J trimming: 8 bases; junction bases outside the gene matches: 9. CDR3 size: 14 residues.

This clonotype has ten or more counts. The CDR3: CASSRPGETQYF. The CDR3 DNA follows: TGTGCCAGCAGCCGTCCGGGGGAGACCCAGTACTTC. The rearrangement uses TRBV7-2 and TRBJ2-5, with D tentatively TRBD2 (5 bases). Trimming removed 5 bases from V and 5 bases from J, with 9 bases in between. The CDR3 length is 12 residues. CDR1 is SGHTA and CDR2 is FQGNSA in the germline V gene.

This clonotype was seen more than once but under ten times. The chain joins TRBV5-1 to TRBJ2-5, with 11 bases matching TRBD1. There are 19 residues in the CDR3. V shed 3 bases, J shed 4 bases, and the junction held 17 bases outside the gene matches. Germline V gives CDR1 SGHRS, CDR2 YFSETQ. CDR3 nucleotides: TGCGCCAGCAGCTCTCCGGGACAGGGGGGTAGCGGGAGACCAGAGACCCAGTACTTC. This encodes CASSSPGQGGSGRPETQYF.

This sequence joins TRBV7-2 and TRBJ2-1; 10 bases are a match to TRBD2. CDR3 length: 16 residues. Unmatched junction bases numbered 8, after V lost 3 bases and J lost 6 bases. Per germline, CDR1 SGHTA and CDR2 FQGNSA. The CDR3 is CASSLLISGRPNEQFF. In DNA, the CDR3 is TGTGCCAGCAGCTTGCTGATTAGCGGGAGGCCCAATGAGCAGTTCTTC.

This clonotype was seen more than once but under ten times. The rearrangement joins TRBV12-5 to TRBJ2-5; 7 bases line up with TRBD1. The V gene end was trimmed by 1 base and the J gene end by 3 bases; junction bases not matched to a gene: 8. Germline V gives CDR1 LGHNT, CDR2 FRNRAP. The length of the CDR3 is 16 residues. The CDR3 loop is CASGLGMTGMEETQYF. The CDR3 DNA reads TGTGCTAGTGGTTTGGGAATGACAGGGATGGAAGAGACCCAGTACTTC.

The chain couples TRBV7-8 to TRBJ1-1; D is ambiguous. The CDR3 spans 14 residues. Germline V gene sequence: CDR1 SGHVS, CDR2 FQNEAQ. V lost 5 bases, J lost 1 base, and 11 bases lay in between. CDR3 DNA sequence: TGTGCCAGCAGCACCCGACTGTGGAACACTGAAGCTTTCTTT. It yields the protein CASSTRLWNTEAFF. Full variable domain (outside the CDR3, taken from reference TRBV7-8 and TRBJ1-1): GAGVSQSPRYKVAKRGQDVALRCDPISGHVSLFWYQQALGQGPEFLTYFQNEAQLDKSGLPSDRFFAERPEGSVSTLKIQRTQQEDSAVYLCASSTRLWNTEAFFGQGTRLTVV.

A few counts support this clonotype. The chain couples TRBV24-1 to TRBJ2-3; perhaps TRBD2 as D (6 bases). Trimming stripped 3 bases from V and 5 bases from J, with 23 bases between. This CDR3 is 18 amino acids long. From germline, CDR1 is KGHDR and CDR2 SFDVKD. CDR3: CATSDLSRGATHGDTQYF. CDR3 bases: TGTGCCACCAGTGATCTTTCCCGCGGGGCCACTCATGGAGATACGCAGTATTTT.

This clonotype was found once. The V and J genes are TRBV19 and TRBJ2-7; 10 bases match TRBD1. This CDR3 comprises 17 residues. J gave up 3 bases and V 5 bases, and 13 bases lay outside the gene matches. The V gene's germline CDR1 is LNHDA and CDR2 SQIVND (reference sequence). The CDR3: CASSPPPGQGILYEQYF. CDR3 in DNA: TGTGCCAGTAGTCCCCCCCCGGGACAGGGGATTCTCTACGAGCAGTACTTC.

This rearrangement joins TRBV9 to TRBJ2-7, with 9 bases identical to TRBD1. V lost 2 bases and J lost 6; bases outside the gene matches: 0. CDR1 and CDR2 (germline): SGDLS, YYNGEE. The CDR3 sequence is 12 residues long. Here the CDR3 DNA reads TGTGCCAGCAGCGTGACAGGGGGCGAGCAGTACTTC. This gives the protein CASSVTGGEQYF.

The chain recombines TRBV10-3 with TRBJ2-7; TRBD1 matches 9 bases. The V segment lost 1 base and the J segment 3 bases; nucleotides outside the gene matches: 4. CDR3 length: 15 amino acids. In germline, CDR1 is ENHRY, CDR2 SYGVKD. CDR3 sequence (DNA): TGTGCCATCAGTGAGTTCGGGACAGGGATCTACGAGCAGTACTTC. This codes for CAISEFGTGIYEQYF.

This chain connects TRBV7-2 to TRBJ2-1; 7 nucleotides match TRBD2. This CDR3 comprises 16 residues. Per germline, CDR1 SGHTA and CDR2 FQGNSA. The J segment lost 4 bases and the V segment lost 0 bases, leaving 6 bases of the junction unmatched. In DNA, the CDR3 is TGTGCCAGCAGCTTAGCGGGCCGGGGGGAGTACAATGAGCAGTTCTTC. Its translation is CASSLAGRGEYNEQFF.

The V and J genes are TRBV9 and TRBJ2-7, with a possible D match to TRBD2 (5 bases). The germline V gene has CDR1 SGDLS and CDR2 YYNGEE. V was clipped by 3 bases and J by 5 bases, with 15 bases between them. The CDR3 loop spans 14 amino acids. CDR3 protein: CASSGLEVGHEQYF. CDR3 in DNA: TGTGCCAGCAGCGGTTTGGAGGTCGGGCACGAGCAGTACTTC.

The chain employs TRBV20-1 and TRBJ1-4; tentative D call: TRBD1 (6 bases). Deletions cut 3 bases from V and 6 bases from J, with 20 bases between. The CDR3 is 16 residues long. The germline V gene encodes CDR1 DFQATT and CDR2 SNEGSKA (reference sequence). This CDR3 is CSASLSAGGLDEKLFF. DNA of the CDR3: TGCAGTGCTAGTCTATCGGCGGGGGGCTTGGATGAAAAACTGTTTTTT.

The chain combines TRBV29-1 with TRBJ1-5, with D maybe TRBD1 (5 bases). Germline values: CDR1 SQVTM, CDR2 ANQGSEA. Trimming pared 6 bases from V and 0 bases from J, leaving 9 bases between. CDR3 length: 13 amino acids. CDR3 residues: CSVSDTSNQPQHF. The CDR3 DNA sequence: TGCAGCGTGTCGGACACTAGCAATCAGCCCCAGCATTTT.

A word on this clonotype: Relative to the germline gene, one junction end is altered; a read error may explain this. The CDR3 is CDSSGVQGSYNSPLHF. Here the CDR3 DNA reads TGTGACAGCAGTGGTGTGCAGGGGTCCTATAATTCACCCCTCCACTTT. The rearrangement links TRBV2 to TRBJ1-6; D is perhaps TRBD1 (6 bases). The CDR3 is made up of 16 amino acids. Looked up from germline, CDR1 is SNHLY and CDR2 is FYNNEI. Filled out from reference TRBV2 and TRBJ1-6, the complete variable domain reads EPEVTQTPSHQVTQMGQEVILRCVPISNHLYFYWYRQILGQKVEFLVSFYNNEISEKSEIFDDQFSVERPDGSNFTLKIRSTKLEDSAMYFCDSSGVQGSYNSPLHFGNGTRLTVT.

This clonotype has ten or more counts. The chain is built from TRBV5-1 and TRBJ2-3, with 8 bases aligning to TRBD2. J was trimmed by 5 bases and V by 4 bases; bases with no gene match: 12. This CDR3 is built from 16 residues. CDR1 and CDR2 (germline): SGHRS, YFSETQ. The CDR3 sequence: CASSPQPGLGVDTQYF. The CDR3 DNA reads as TGCGCCAGCAGCCCCCAACCGGGACTAGGGGTAGATACGCAGTATTTT.

DNA of the CDR3: TGTGCCAGCCGAATCGGGATGGAGACCCAGTACTTC. Its translation: CASRIGMETQYF. V gene TRBV12-3 or TRBV12-4 combines with J gene TRBJ2-5, with D possibly TRBD2 on 5 matching bases. The CDR3 runs to 12 residues. The V end was cut by 8 bases, the J end by 5 bases, with 12 bases between.